These 21 T cell receptor beta chains were all obtained from the same sample, sequenced in a study of Ad26.COV2.S vaccination and SARS-CoV-2 variants. Treatment specified: roughly 18 received Ad26.COV2.S at low or high dose, single or two shots; about 5 received placebo; per-sample allocation not given. Collection of samples fell on day 63 after the first vaccine or placebo injection. Clones were sequenced by immunoSEQ multiplex PCR, and TCRdb holds only the in-frame ones, with some missing. The sample carries 300,000 to 350,000 clones, roughly 88% recorded once. Material: peripheral blood, obtained in a trial of Ad26.COV2.S vaccine versus placebo. The receptor source for this set is a person between 18 and 65 years old who received the Ad26.COV2.S COVID-19 vaccine or a placebo.

The chain uses TRBV6-1 and TRBJ2-1; D uncertain. The CDR3 has 14 amino acids. Germline V gene sequence: CDR1 MNHNS, CDR2 SASEGT. Deletions cut 2 bases from V and 7 bases from J, with 12 bases between. CDR3 sequence reads: CASSEPTEGNEQFF. The CDR3 nucleotides are TGTGCCAGCAGTGAACCCACCGAAGGGAATGAGCAGTTCTTC.

The gene calls are TRBV7-3 and TRBJ1-2; 9 bases agree with TRBD1. J was trimmed by 8 bases and V by 6 bases; bases with no gene match: 7. The CDR3 length is 13 residues. Germline V gives CDR1 SGHTA, CDR2 FQGTGA. CDR3 bases: TGTGCCAGCAGTCAACGACAGGGGGACGGCTACACCTTC. As protein: CASSQRQGDGYTF.

This chain connects TRBV7-9 to TRBJ2-6; a possible D gene is TRBD1 (5 bases). The V gene's germline CDR1 is SEHNR and CDR2 FQNEAQ (reference sequence). Trimming pared 5 bases from V and 12 bases from J, leaving 11 bases between. The CDR3 is 12 residues long. CDR3 sequence: CASSLVQGVLTF. In nucleotides, the CDR3 is TGTGCCAGCAGCCTCGTTCAGGGCGTCCTGACTTTC.

The genes are TRBV14 and TRBJ2-3; D is perhaps TRBD1 or TRBD2 (6 bases each). Trimming removed 3 bases at V and 4 bases at J, with 14 bases between. Germline V gene lookup returns CDR1 SGHDN and CDR2 FVKESK. The CDR3 spans 15 residues. CDR3 bases: TGTGCCAGCAGCCAGATCGGAAGGGGGGCAGATACGCAGTATTTT. Translated: CASSQIGRGADTQYF.

The chain joins TRBV13 to TRBJ1-3; 10 bases are a match to TRBD1. In germline, CDR1 is PRHDT, CDR2 FYEKMQ (reference sequence). V gave up 5 bases and J gave up 0 bases; unmatched junction bases: 16. The CDR3 has 20 residues. The CDR3 spells CASSQLFRDRGLFSGNTIYF. CDR3 DNA: TGTGCCAGCAGCCAGCTATTCCGGGACAGGGGCCTCTTCTCTGGAAACACCATATATTTT.

This chain links TRBV6-2 or TRBV6-3 with TRBJ1-2; D not resolved. Trimming removed 6 bases at V and 6 bases at J, with 17 bases between. CDR3 length: 14 residues. Germline V lookup: CDR1 MNHEY, CDR2 SVGEGT. CDR3 bases: TGTGCCAGCAGCTCTATCCCACCTGTTAATGGCTACACCTTC. Its translation is CASSSIPPVNGYTF.

The rearrangement uses TRBV28 and TRBJ2-3; the D gene is possibly TRBD2 (10 bases). CDR1 and CDR2 (germline): MDHEN, SYDVKM. There are 19 residues in the CDR3. Trimming removed 5 bases from V and 1 base from J, with 25 bases in between. The CDR3 DNA follows: TGTGCCAGCAGTCCCCCGGGACAGGGACTAGCGTGGGGCACAGATACGCAGTATTTT. This sequence encodes CASSPPGQGLAWGTDTQYF.

V gene TRBV7-3 combines with J gene TRBJ2-1; D possibly corresponds to TRBD2 (5 bases). Germline V lookup: CDR1 SGHTA, CDR2 FQGTGA. The CDR3 totals 14 residues. V shed 2 bases and J shed 6 bases, with 11 bases lying between them. The CDR3 protein is CASSLPGLINEQFF. The CDR3 nucleotides are TGTGCCAGCAGCTTACCCGGACTTATCAATGAGCAGTTCTTC. Filled out from reference TRBV7-3 and TRBJ2-1, the complete variable domain reads GAGVSQTPSNKVTEKGKYVELRCDPISGHTALYWYRQSLGQGPEFLIYFQGTGAADDSGLPNDRFFAVRPEGSVSTLKIQRTERGDSAVYLCASSLPGLINEQFFGPGTRLTVL.

The chain couples TRBV11-1 to TRBJ1-2; no firm D call. The germline V gene encodes CDR1 SGHAT and CDR2 FQDESV (reference sequence). The CDR3 length is 12 residues. Trimming left V 4 bases short and J 4 bases short, with 7 bases between. CDR3 in amino acids: CASSSETYGYTF. The CDR3 nucleotides read TGTGCCAGCAGCTCGGAGACCTATGGCTACACCTTC.

The chain carries TRBV19 and TRBJ2-3, with unresolved D. Looked up from germline, CDR1 is LNHDA and CDR2 is SQIVND (reference sequence). Between the trimmed V and J ends, which lost 5 bases and 2 bases, there was a span of 5 bases. The CDR3 is 12 residues long. The CDR3 here is CASSLYTDTQYF. Here the CDR3 DNA reads TGTGCCAGTAGTCTTTACACAGATACGCAGTATTTT. The variable domain in full, with the rest retrieved from reference TRBV19 and TRBJ2-3, is DGGITQSPKYLFRKEGQNVTLSCEQNLNHDAMYWYRQDPGQGLRLIYYSQIVNDFQKGDIAEGYSVSREKKESFPLTVTSAQKNPTAFYLCASSLYTDTQYFGPGTRLTVL.

This clone has more than one count but fewer than ten. The chain is built from TRBV19 and TRBJ1-1, with 9 positions matching TRBD1. CDR3 size: 16 residues. CDR1 and CDR2 (germline): LNHDA, SQIVND (reference sequence). The J segment lost 6 bases and the V segment lost 7 bases, leaving 15 bases of the junction unmatched. CDR3 in amino acids: CASTLLEQGALAEAFF. In DNA form, the CDR3 reads TGTGCCAGTACTTTACTCGAACAGGGGGCGTTGGCTGAAGCTTTCTTT.

The chain employs TRBV4-3 and TRBJ1-1; D is unresolved. V lost 4 bases to trimming and J lost 2 bases, with 8 bases between them. The CDR3 runs 13 residues. Per germline, CDR1 LGHNA and CDR2 YSLEER. In DNA form, the CDR3 reads TGCGCCAGCAGCCTAGAAGGAAACACTGAAGCTTTCTTT. It yields the protein CASSLEGNTEAFF.

In DNA, the CDR3 is TGTGCCAGCAGCCGGACAGAGGATCAGCCCCAGCATTTT. Encoded protein: CASSRTEDQPQHF. The chain recombines TRBV12-3 or TRBV12-4 with TRBJ1-5, with D perhaps TRBD1 (6 bases). The CDR3 totals 13 residues. V shed 6 bases and J shed 5 bases, with 11 bases lying between them.

The chain carries TRBV19 and TRBJ2-7; D is perhaps TRBD2 (7 bases). CDR3 size: 16 residues. V was cut by 2 bases and J by 3 bases, with 17 bases left in between. The germline V gene has CDR1 LNHDA and CDR2 SQIVND (reference sequence). CDR3 sequence: CASSIRGAETDYEQYF. The CDR3 DNA sequence: TGTGCCAGTAGTATACGGGGGGCAGAGACGGACTACGAGCAGTACTTC.

This rearrangement joins TRBV11-3 to TRBJ2-4; D gene ambiguous. The CDR3 contains 17 residues. Trimming removed 0 bases from V and 1 base from J, with 13 bases in between. CDR1 and CDR2 from the germline V gene are SGHNT and YENEEA. The DNA for the CDR3 is TGTGCCAGCAGCTTAGATATGAGCGACGGTGCCAAAAACATTCAGTACTTC. It yields the protein CASSLDMSDGAKNIQYF. Combining the CDR3 with reference TRBV11-3 and TRBJ2-4 gives the whole variable domain EAGVVQSPRYKIIEKKQPVAFWCNPISGHNTLYWYLQNLGQGPELLIRYENEEAVDDSQLPKDRFSAERLKGVDSTLKIQPAELGDSAVYLCASSLDMSDGAKNIQYFGAGTRLSVL.

This CDR3 reads CASSQDGTGVGMNTEAFF. The CDR3 coding sequence is TGCGCCAGCAGCCAAGACGGGACAGGGGTTGGGATGAACACTGAAGCTTTCTTT. The chain couples TRBV5-1 to TRBJ1-1, with 10 bases that match TRBD1. Germline-derived CDR1 and CDR2 are SGHRS and YFSETQ. The V gene end was trimmed by 4 bases and the J gene end by 0 bases; junction bases not matched to a gene: 12. The CDR3 covers 18 residues.

The V and J genes are TRBV3-1 (or the pseudogene TRBV3-2) and TRBJ1-2, with D maybe TRBD1 (6 bases). CDR3 size: 15 residues. In germline, CDR1 is LGHDT, CDR2 YNNKEL (reference sequence). V gave up 11 bases and J gave up 7 bases, with 26 bases separating them. The chain's CDR3 is CAGKQGATPQSGYTF. CDR3 DNA: TGTGCCGGAAAACAGGGTGCAACTCCGCAGTCTGGCTACACCTTC.

The V and J genes are TRBV4-3 and TRBJ2-5; no clear D gene. The CDR3 consists of 13 residues. CDR1 and CDR2 (germline): LGHNA, YSLEER. V lost 1 base and J 2 bases, leaving 5 bases between the germline ends. In nucleotides, the CDR3 is TGCGCCAGCAGCCAAGCACGGCAAGAGACCCAGTACTTC. Its translation: CASSQARQETQYF.

The V call is TRBV6-5, the J call TRBJ2-6; D unresolved. CDR1 MNHEY and CDR2 SVGAGI come from the germline V gene. Between the trimmed V and J ends, which lost 5 bases and 0 bases, there was a span of 5 bases. The CDR3 sequence is 14 residues long. CDR3 nucleotides: TGTGCCAGCAGTCATAACTCTGGGGCCAACGTCCTGACTTTC. Residues: CASSHNSGANVLTF.

The chain carries TRBV5-8 and TRBJ1-2; D is unclear. This CDR3 region has 14 residues. From germline, CDR1 is SGHTS and CDR2 YDEGEE. V was pared by 4 bases and J by 4 bases, with 14 bases between. The CDR3 loop is CASSPQLSGYGYTF. The CDR3 bases are TGTGCCAGCAGCCCCCAGCTTTCGGGCTATGGCTACACCTTC.

This clone has a handful of counts. The CDR3 DNA is TGCGCCAGCAGCGAGACAGGGTCCTACGAGCAGTACTTC. Amino acids: CASSETGSYEQYF. The V gene is TRBV4-1, the J gene TRBJ2-7; 7 bases are shared with TRBD1. Per germline, CDR1 MGHRA and CDR2 YSYEKL. The CDR3 loop spans 13 amino acids. The ends lost 5 bases at V and 1 base at J; junction bases unmatched: 2.